The present T cell receptor beta chain was sequenced within a study of monozygotic twins with inflammatory bowel disease. The CDR3 contains 17 residues. From germline, CDR1 is SGHRS and CDR2 YFSETQ. Generation of cDNA took place in eight separate reactions per sample. TCRdb re-called the 5' RACE reads and shows each CDR3 protein once, DNA omitted. Its listing shows about 300,000 distinct CDR3 sequences. Total RNA was isolated from whole blood without T cell sorting. The study, taken as a whole, reports: Researchers report that IBD patients shared fewer clonotypes with others than healthy twins, especially amid disease activity. Subtypes among T cells remained indistinguishable.

Notes on this clonotype: The antigen is undetermined.

The chain is built from TRBV5-1 and TRBJ1-4. The specimen was blood. This TCR was sampled from a human donor with ulcerative colitis or Crohn's disease, or a healthy co-twin of an affected twin (not recorded which). The CDR3 here is CASSLGRLRYANEKLFF.